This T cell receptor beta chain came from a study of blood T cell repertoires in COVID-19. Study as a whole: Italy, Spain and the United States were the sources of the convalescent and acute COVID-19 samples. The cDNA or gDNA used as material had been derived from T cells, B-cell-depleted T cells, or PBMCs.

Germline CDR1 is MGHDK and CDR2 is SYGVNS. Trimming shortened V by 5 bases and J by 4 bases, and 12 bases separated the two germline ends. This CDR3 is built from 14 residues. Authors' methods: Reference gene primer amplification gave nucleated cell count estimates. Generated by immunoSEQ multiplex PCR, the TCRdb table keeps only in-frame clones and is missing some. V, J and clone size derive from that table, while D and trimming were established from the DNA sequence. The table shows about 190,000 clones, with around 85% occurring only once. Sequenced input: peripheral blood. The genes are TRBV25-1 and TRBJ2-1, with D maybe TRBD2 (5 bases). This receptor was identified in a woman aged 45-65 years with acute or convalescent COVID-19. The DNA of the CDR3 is TGTGCCAGCAGTCGGGAACAGCCATACAATGAGCAGTTCTTC. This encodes CASSREQPYNEQFF. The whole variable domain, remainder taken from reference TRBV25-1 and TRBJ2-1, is EADIYQTPRYLVIGTGKKITLECSQTMGHDKMYWYQQDPGMELHLIHYSYGVNSTEKGDLSSESTVSRIRTEHFPLTLESARPSHTSQYLCASSREQPYNEQFFGPGTRLTVL.